The entry below gives a single T cell receptor (beta chain) sequence along with its context. Profiled with immunoSEQ multiplex PCR; TCRdb holds only in-frame clones, not every one. The table lists approximately 78,000 clones, approximately 91% of them singletons. This specimen comes from a study of T cells after somatic rescue of genetic block. The CDR3 runs to 17 residues. Trimming removed 1 base from V and 3 bases from J; junction bases left unmatched: 8. Germline CDR1 and CDR2: KGHSH and LQKENI. The chain is built from TRBV18 and TRBJ2-7, with TRBD2 matching over 11 bases. The specimen sequenced was peripheral blood mononuclear cells (PBMCs). This sequence originates from a young man. The CDR3 coding sequence is TGTGCCAGCTCACCACTTCAAGGAACTAGCGGGAGCTACGAGCAGTACTTC. Translated, it gives CASSPLQGTSGSYEQYF.